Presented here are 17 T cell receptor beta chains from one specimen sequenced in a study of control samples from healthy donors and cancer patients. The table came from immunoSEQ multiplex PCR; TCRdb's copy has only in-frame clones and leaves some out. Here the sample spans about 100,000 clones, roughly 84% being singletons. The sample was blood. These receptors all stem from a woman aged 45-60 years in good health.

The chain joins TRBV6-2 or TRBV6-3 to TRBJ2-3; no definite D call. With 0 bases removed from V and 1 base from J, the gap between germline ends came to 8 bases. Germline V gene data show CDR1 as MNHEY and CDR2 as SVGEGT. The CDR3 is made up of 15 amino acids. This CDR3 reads CASSYSKVRTDTQYF. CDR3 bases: TGTGCCAGCAGTTACTCGAAGGTGCGCACAGATACGCAGTATTTT.

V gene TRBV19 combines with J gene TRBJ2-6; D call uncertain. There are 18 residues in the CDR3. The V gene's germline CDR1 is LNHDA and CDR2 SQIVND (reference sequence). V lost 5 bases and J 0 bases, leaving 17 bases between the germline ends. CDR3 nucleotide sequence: TGTGCCAGTAGTCCCAGGTCGTTGGGTGACTCTGGGGCCAACGTCCTGACTTTC. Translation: CASSPRSLGDSGANVLTF.

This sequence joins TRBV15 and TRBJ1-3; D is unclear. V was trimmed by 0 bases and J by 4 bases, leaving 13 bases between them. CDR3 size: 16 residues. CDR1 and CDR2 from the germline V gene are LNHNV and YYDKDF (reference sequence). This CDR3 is CATSRDLLGRGNTIYF. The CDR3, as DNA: TGTGCCACCAGCAGAGATCTTTTGGGAAGGGGAAACACCATATATTTT.

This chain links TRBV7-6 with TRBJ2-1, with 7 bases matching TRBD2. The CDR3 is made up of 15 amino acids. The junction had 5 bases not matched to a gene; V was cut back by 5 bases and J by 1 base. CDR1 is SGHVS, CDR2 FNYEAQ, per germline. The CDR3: CASSPLAGSYNEQFF. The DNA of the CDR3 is TGTGCCAGCAGCCCATTAGCGGGTTCCTACAATGAGCAGTTCTTC.

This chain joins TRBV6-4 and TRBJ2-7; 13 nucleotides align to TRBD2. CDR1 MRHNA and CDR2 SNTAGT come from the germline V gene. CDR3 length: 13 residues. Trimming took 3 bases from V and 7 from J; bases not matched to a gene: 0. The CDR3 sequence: CASSEGLAGEQYF. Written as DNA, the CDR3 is TGTGCCAGCAGTGAGGGACTAGCGGGAGAGCAGTACTTC.

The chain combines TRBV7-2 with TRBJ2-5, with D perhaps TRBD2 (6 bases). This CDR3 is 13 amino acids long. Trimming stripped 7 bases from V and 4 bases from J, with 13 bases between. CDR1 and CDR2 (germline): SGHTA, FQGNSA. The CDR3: CASTRDFTETQYF. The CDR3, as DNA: TGTGCCAGCACTCGGGACTTTACAGAGACCCAGTACTTC.

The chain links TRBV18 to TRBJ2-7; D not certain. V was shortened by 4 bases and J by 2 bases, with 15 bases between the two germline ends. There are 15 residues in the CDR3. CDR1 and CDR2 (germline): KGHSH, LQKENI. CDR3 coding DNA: TGTGCCAGCTCACTTTCCAATGGCGCCCCCTACGAGCAGTACTTC. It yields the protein CASSLSNGAPYEQYF.

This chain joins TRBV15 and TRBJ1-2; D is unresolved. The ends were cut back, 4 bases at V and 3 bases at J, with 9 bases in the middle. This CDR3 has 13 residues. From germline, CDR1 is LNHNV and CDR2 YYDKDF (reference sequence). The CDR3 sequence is CATSTATDYGYTF. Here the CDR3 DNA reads TGTGCCACCAGCACAGCGACGGACTATGGCTACACCTTC.

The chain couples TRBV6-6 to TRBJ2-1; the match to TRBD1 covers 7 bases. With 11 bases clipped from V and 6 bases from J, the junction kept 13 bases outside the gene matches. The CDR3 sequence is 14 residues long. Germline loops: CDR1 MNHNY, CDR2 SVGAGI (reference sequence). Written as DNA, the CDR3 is TGTGCCGCTAACTCCCGGGACAGCGTCAATGAGCAGTTCTTC. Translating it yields CAANSRDSVNEQFF.

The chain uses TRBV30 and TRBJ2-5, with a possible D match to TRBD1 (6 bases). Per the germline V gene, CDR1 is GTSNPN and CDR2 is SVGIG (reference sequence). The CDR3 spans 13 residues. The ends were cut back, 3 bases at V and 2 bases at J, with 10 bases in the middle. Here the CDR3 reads CAWRGQKQETQYF. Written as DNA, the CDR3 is TGTGCCTGGAGAGGACAGAAGCAAGAGACCCAGTACTTC.

The CDR3 loop is CASSDTGFSNEKLFF. In DNA, the CDR3 is TGTGCCAGCAGTGATACCGGGTTCTCTAATGAAAAACTGTTTTTT. The chain links TRBV25-1 to TRBJ1-4; D uncertain. CDR3 length equals 15 residues. The germline CDR1 and CDR2 sequences are MGHDK and SYGVNS. V was shortened by 3 bases and J by 3 bases, with 11 bases between the two germline ends.

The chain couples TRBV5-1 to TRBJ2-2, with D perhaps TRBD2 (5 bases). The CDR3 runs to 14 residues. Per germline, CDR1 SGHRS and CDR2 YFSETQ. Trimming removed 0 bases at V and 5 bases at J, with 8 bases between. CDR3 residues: CASSLGTLTGELFF. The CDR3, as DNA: TGCGCCAGCAGCTTGGGGACTCTGACCGGGGAGCTGTTTTTT.

Here the CDR3 reads CASEVSPSGFSGNTIYF. The DNA of the CDR3 is TGTGCCAGTGAAGTAAGCCCCAGCGGCTTCTCTGGAAACACCATATATTTT. The V gene is TRBV19, the J gene TRBJ1-3; D unclear. This CDR3 comprises 17 residues. Per germline, CDR1 LNHDA and CDR2 SQIVND (reference sequence). V lost 8 bases and J 0 bases, leaving 20 bases between the germline ends. The whole variable domain, remainder taken from reference TRBV19 and TRBJ1-3, is DGGITQSPKYLFRKEGQNVTLSCEQNLNHDAMYWYRQDPGQGLRLIYYSQIVNDFQKGDIAEGYSVSREKKESFPLTVTSAQKNPTAFYLCASEVSPSGFSGNTIYFGEGSWLTVV.

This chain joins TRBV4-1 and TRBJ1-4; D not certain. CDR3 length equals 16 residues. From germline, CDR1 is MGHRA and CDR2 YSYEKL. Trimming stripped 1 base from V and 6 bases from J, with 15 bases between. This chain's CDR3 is CASSQGEGPRDEKLFF. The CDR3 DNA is TGCGCCAGCAGCCAAGGGGAAGGGCCGCGGGATGAAAAACTGTTTTTT.

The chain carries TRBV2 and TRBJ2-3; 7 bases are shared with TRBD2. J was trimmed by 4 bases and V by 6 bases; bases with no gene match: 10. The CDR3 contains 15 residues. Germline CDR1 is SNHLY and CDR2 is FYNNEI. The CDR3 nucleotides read TGTGCCAGCAGCCCGGGTCCTAGCGGTGCAGATACGCAGTATTTT. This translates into CASSPGPSGADTQYF.

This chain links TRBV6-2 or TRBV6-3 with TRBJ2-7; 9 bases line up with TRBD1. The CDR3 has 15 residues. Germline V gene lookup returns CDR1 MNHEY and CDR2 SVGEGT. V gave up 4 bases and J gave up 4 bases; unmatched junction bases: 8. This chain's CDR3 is CASSLPGTGSYEQYV. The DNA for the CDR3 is TGTGCCAGCAGTTTACCCGGGACAGGGTCATACGAGCAGTACGTC.

The CDR3 DNA reads as TGCGCCAGCAGCCAGGGTACGGTTCGACGGAACAATGAAAAACTGTTTTTT. This codes for CASSQGTVRRNNEKLFF. The gene calls are TRBV4-1 and TRBJ1-4; D is undetermined. Trimming took 3 bases from V and 5 from J, leaving 19 bases between them. CDR3 size: 17 residues. CDR1 is MGHRA and CDR2 is YSYEKL in the germline V gene.